Reported below is one T cell receptor (beta chain). Its target is not known. These data come from a study of T cell responses to AZD1222 COVID-19 vaccine. General study results and limits: Repertoire samples came only from after the peak T cell response. Targeting of unmutated variant regions was reportedly seen in nearly half of spike-specific TCRs. Dominant CD4 TCR responses targeted spike regions 160-218 and 743-854.

Sequencing used immunoSEQ multiplex PCR; TCRdb keeps in-frame clones, though not all of them. The table lists around 130,000 clones, around nine tenths of them singletons. The CDR3 length is 12 residues. Trimming shortened V by 5 bases and J by 14 bases, and 18 bases separated the two germline ends. Germline assignment: CDR1 SEHNR and CDR2 FQNEAQ (reference sequence). This specimen consisted of peripheral blood, obtained 28 days after the second AZD1222 dose. This TCR came from an adult who received the AZD1222 COVID-19 vaccine. The gene calls are TRBV7-9 and TRBJ1-2; weak D call: TRBD1 (6 bases). CDR3 region: CASSLIEGGSTF. As DNA, the CDR3 is TGTGCCAGCAGCCTTATTGAGGGGGGATCAACCTTC.